These 22 T cell receptor beta chains were all obtained from the same sample, sequenced in a study of blood T cell repertoires in COVID-19. The data were produced by immunoSEQ multiplex PCR, yet TCRdb's version contains in-frame clones alone and is incomplete. The table shows fewer than 70,000 clones, with about 86% occurring only once. The sequencing input was peripheral blood. Source of these receptors: a human donor in a cohort sampled during active COVID-19.

This clone turned up a few times. DNA for the CDR3: TGTGCCAGTAGCAACAGCTACGAGCAGTACTTC. Protein: CASSNSYEQYF. The chain has TRBV19 and TRBJ2-7; D is uncertain. Germline V CDR1 and CDR2: LNHDA, SQIVND (reference sequence). Trimming removed 6 bases from V and 3 bases from J, with 6 bases in between. This CDR3 contains 11 residues.

The genes are TRBV7-2 and TRBJ1-2, with 9 nucleotides matching TRBD1. The CDR3 is 13 amino acids. The germline V gene encodes CDR1 SGHTA and CDR2 FQGNSA. J was trimmed by 8 bases and V by 5 bases; bases with no gene match: 6. The CDR3 DNA sequence: TGTGCCAGCAGCCCGGGGACAGGGAGCGGCTACACCTTC. This codes for CASSPGTGSGYTF.

The chain joins TRBV7-2 to TRBJ1-2; no reliable D call. Germline-derived CDR1 and CDR2 are SGHTA and FQGNSA. V lost 2 bases, J lost 9 bases, and 16 bases lay in between. The CDR3 contains 14 residues. CDR3: CASSLRVRAGSYTF. CDR3 bases: TGTGCCAGCAGCTTAAGAGTTCGCGCGGGTAGCTACACCTTC.

The J gene is TRBJ1-1, the V gene TRBV10-3; the match to TRBD1 covers 7 bases. This CDR3 is 14 amino acids long. V gave up 9 bases and J gave up 0 bases; unmatched junction bases: 7. Germline V gives CDR1 ENHRY, CDR2 SYGVKD. The CDR3 DNA reads TGTGCCATGAGGGAGGGGGCGGTGAACACTGAAGCTTTCTTT. Its protein product is CAMREGAVNTEAFF.

CDR3 sequence reads: CASSLSSVGTEAFF. CDR3 sequence (DNA): TGTGCCAGCAGTTTAAGTTCAGTTGGCACTGAAGCTTTCTTT. The chain employs TRBV27 and TRBJ1-1; no reliable D call. CDR1 and CDR2 from the germline V gene are MNHEY and SMNVEV (reference sequence). Deletions cut 2 bases from V and 4 bases from J, with 11 bases between. The CDR3 spans 14 residues.

This clone was counted only a few times. The V gene is TRBV7-8, the J gene TRBJ1-6; D is ambiguous. The germline V gene has CDR1 SGHVS and CDR2 FQNEAQ. The CDR3 has 14 residues. V shed 3 bases and J shed 11 bases, with 14 bases lying between them. The CDR3 sequence: CASSLANDRAPLHF. The CDR3 DNA reads TGTGCCAGCAGCTTGGCAAACGATCGTGCACCCCTCCACTTT.

This chain connects TRBV7-2 to TRBJ2-7; a weak D match, TRBD1 (6 bases). The CDR3 is made up of 13 amino acids. Trimming removed 6 bases from V and 6 bases from J, with 15 bases in between. The germline V gene encodes CDR1 SGHTA and CDR2 FQGNSA. The CDR3 coding sequence is TGTGCCAGCAGTCCTACTACAGGGAGCGAGCAGTACTTC. As protein: CASSPTTGSEQYF.

The rearrangement links TRBV6-6 to TRBJ2-3, with D maybe TRBD2 (5 bases). CDR1 is MNHNY, CDR2 SVGAGI, per germline (reference sequence). The CDR3 has 16 residues. The V and J ends lost 4 bases and 6 bases respectively, with 20 bases between them. The CDR3 loop reads CASSSASGPPGDTQYF. The CDR3 coding sequence is TGTGCCAGCAGTTCCGCGAGTGGGCCCCCGGGGGATACGCAGTATTTT.

This chain links TRBV7-6 with TRBJ2-3; 10 positions match TRBD1. This CDR3 comprises 17 residues. The trim removed 2 bases at V and 2 bases at J, leaving 7 bases unmatched. Germline V gives CDR1 SGHVS, CDR2 FNYEAQ. CDR3 amino acids: CASSLSLGTGDTDTQYF. DNA for the CDR3: TGTGCCAGCAGCTTATCCTTAGGGACAGGGGACACAGATACGCAGTATTTT.

The gene calls are TRBV6-5 and TRBJ1-5; D is undetermined. This CDR3 region has 16 residues. Trimming stripped 4 bases from V and 12 bases from J, with 25 bases between. Germline CDR1 reads MNHEY; CDR2 reads SVGAGI. DNA for the CDR3: TGTGCCAGCAGTTCGATCCGGGTCCTGGATTCCTGGGTCCAGCATTTT. As protein: CASSSIRVLDSWVQHF.

The chain links TRBV20-1 to TRBJ2-7; 7 bases fit TRBD2. Germline V gives CDR1 DFQATT, CDR2 SNEGSKA (reference sequence). Losses at the gene ends were 3 bases for V and 3 bases for J; bases not matched to a gene: 5. The CDR3 has 13 residues. The CDR3 nucleotides are TGCAGTGCTAGTTGGGGCGGGGGCTACGAGCAGTACTTC. It translates to CSASWGGGYEQYF.

V is TRBV5-1 and J is TRBJ2-5; 8 nucleotides agree with TRBD2. The CDR3 spans 14 residues. Germline loops: CDR1 SGHRS, CDR2 YFSETQ. V lost 5 bases to trimming and J lost 3 bases; unmatched junction nucleotides: 6. The CDR3 is CASRHSGVEETQYF. Here the CDR3 DNA reads TGCGCCAGCAGGCATAGCGGGGTTGAAGAGACCCAGTACTTC.

This rearrangement joins TRBV19 to TRBJ2-2, with 9 bases fitting TRBD1. Trimming removed 7 bases from V and 7 bases from J; junction bases left unmatched: 10. The CDR3 is 15 residues long. Germline loops: CDR1 LNHDA, CDR2 SQIVND (reference sequence). The CDR3 is CASKDRGGSNGELFF. The CDR3 DNA is TGTGCCAGTAAGGACAGGGGTGGATCGAACGGGGAGCTGTTTTTT.

The chain employs TRBV5-6 and TRBJ2-6, with TRBD1 as a possible D gene (6 bases). Germline V CDR1 and CDR2: SGHDT, YYEEEE. The CDR3 is 18 residues long. The V end was cut by 2 bases, the J end by 0 bases, with 15 bases between. The DNA for the CDR3 is TGTGCCAGCAGCTTCAAGGGGGAGCCCAACTCTGGGGCCAACGTCCTGACTTTC. This sequence encodes CASSFKGEPNSGANVLTF.

This rearrangement joins TRBV29-1 to TRBJ2-3; the match to TRBD1 covers 7 bases. The junction had 3 bases not matched to a gene; V was cut back by 4 bases and J by 2 bases. The CDR3 length is 13 residues. In germline, CDR1 is SQVTM, CDR2 ANQGSEA. This CDR3 reads CSVVGGVTDTQYF. Here the CDR3 DNA reads TGCAGCGTTGTAGGGGGCGTCACAGATACGCAGTATTTT.

This chain connects TRBV7-9 to TRBJ1-2, with TRBD1 as a possible D gene (5 bases). CDR3 length equals 15 residues. Trimming left V 2 bases short and J 2 bases short, with 12 bases between. Germline V gives CDR1 SEHNR, CDR2 FQNEAQ (reference sequence). The CDR3 bases are TGTGCCAGCAGCTTAATCGGCGCAGGGAACTATGGCTACACCTTC. Protein sequence: CASSLIGAGNYGYTF.

The rearrangement links TRBV29-1 to TRBJ1-1; tentative D call: TRBD1 (5 bases). Germline V gene sequence: CDR1 SQVTM, CDR2 ANQGSEA. The V gene lost 5 bases and the J gene lost 8 bases, with 9 bases spanning the gap. This CDR3 is built from 10 residues. CDR3 protein: CSVRDSEAFF. The CDR3 DNA sequence: TGCAGCGTTCGCGACAGCGAAGCTTTCTTT.

This clone was seen a single time. The chain couples TRBV7-9 to TRBJ1-4; D possibly corresponds to TRBD1 (6 bases). V was trimmed by 4 bases and J by 1 base, leaving 13 bases between them. Germline-derived CDR1 and CDR2 are SEHNR and FQNEAQ (reference sequence). This CDR3 spans 16 amino acids. This CDR3 reads CASSSAEQGTNEKLFF. The CDR3 bases are TGTGCCAGCAGCTCCGCCGAACAGGGAACTAATGAAAAACTGTTTTTT.

The chain couples TRBV7-9 to TRBJ1-1, with 8 bases that match TRBD1. The trim removed 2 bases at V and 3 bases at J, leaving 5 bases unmatched. CDR1 and CDR2 (germline): SEHNR, FQNEAQ (reference sequence). This CDR3 comprises 15 residues. CDR3 DNA: TGTGCCAGCAGCTTATCGGACAGGGCGGACACTGAAGCTTTCTTT. This encodes CASSLSDRADTEAFF.

The V call is TRBV10-3, the J call TRBJ2-3, with TRBD2 identical over 13 bases. The CDR3 extends over 17 amino acids. The germline V gene encodes CDR1 ENHRY and CDR2 SYGVKD. With V trimmed by 6 bases and J by 0 bases, 6 bases remained unmatched. The CDR3 nucleotides are TGTGCCATCAGCGGGACTAGCGGGACAACTAGCACAGATACGCAGTATTTT. Protein product: CAISGTSGTTSTDTQYF.

This chain uses TRBV19 with TRBJ1-1; a weak D match, TRBD1 (6 bases). This CDR3 has 15 residues. Germline V CDR1 and CDR2: LNHDA, SQIVND (reference sequence). The ends were cut back, 6 bases at V and 3 bases at J, with 17 bases in the middle. The CDR3 DNA sequence: TGTGCCAGTAGGCCGAATGGGGCAGGGGACACTGAAGCTTTCTTT. Residues: CASRPNGAGDTEAFF. The full variable domain, its missing parts supplied by reference TRBV19 and TRBJ1-1, is DGGITQSPKYLFRKEGQNVTLSCEQNLNHDAMYWYRQDPGQGLRLIYYSQIVNDFQKGDIAEGYSVSREKKESFPLTVTSAQKNPTAFYLCASRPNGAGDTEAFFGQGTRLTVV.

The chain uses TRBV5-8 and TRBJ2-5, with a weak D call TRBD1 (6 bases). CDR3 length: 15 residues. Germline lookup yields CDR1 SGHTS and CDR2 YDEGEE. Trimming shortened V by 5 bases and J by 2 bases, and 16 bases separated the two germline ends. The CDR3 loop reads CASRPYNRVQETQYF. Here the CDR3 DNA reads TGTGCCAGCAGGCCTTACAACAGGGTACAAGAGACCCAGTACTTC.